This TCR beta chain was identified during a study of cytomegalovirus exposure and HLA in healthy donors. Study results and caveats: A few CMV-associated chains proved CMV antigen-specific in vitro.

60 Vbeta and 13 Jbeta primers were used in PCR. The repertoire was sequenced with immunoSEQ multiplex PCR; TCRdb's copy has only in-frame clones and lacks some. The sample consists of 170,000 or so clones, 70% to 75% of them appearing once. CDR3 length: 15 amino acids. Trimming took off 2 bases at V and 5 bases at J, with 13 bases between the two ends. Germline V CDR1 and CDR2: SEHNR, FQNEAQ (reference sequence). About this clone: As yet, its antigen is unknown.

This chain links TRBV7-9 with TRBJ2-1, with D maybe TRBD2 (5 bases). The receptor was isolated from a male donor in good health and CMV-seronegative. The sequencing sample was made of PBMCs. In DNA form, the CDR3 reads TGTGCCAGCAGCTTATTGAGGGAAGTTGACAATGAGCAGTTCTTC. Protein product: CASSLLREVDNEQFF.